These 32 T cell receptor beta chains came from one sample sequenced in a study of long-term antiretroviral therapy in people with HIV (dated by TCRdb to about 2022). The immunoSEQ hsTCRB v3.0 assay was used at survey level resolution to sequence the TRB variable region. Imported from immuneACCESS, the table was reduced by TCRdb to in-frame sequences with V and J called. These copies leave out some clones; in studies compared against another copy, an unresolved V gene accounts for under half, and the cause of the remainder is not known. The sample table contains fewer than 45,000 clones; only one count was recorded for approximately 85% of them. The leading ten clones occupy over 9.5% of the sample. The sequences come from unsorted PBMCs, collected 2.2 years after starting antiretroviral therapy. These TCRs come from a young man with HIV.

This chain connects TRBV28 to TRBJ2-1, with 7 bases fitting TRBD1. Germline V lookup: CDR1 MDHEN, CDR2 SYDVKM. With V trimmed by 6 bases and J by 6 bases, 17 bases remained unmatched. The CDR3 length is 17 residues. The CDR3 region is CASSRPENRGVANEQFF. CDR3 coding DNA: TGTGCCAGCAGCAGACCGGAGAACAGGGGAGTGGCCAATGAGCAGTTCTTC.

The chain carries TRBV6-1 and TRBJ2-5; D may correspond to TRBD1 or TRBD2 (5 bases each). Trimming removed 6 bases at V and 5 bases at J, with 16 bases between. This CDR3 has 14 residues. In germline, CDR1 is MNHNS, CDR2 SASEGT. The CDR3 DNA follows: TGTGCCAGCAGCAGCGGATCAGGGACCGAGACCCAGTACTTC. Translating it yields CASSSGSGTETQYF.

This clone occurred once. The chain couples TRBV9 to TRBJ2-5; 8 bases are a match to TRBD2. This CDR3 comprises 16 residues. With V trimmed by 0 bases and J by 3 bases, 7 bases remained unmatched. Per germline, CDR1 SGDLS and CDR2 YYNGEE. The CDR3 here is CASSVDGREAKETQYF. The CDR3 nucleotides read TGTGCCAGCAGCGTAGATGGGCGGGAGGCCAAAGAGACCCAGTACTTC.

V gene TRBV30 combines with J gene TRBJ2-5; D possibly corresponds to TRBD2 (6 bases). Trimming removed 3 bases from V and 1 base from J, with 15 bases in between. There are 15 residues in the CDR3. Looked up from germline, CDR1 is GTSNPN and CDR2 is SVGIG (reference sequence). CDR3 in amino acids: CAWRRDGGFQETQYF. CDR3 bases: TGTGCCTGGAGGAGAGACGGGGGATTCCAAGAGACCCAGTACTTC.

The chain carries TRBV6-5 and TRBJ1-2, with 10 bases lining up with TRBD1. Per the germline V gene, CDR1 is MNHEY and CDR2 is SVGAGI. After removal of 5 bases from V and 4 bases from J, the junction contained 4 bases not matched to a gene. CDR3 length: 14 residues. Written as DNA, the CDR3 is TGTGCCAGCAGTCCCCGGACAGGGGGCTATGGCTACACCTTC. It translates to CASSPRTGGYGYTF.

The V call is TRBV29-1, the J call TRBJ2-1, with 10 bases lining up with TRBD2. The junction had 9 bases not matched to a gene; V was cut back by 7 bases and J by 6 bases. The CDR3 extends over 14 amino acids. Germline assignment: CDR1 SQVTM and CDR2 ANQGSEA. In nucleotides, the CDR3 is TGCAGCGCCCCCCGGACTAGCGGACCCAATGAGCAGTTCTTC. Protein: CSAPRTSGPNEQFF.

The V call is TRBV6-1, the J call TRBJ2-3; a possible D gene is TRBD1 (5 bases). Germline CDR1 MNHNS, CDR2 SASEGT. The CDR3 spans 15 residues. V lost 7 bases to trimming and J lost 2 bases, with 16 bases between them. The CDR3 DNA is TGTGCCAGCACCCTCGGGCAGGGCTTCACAGATACGCAGTATTTT. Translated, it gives CASTLGQGFTDTQYF.

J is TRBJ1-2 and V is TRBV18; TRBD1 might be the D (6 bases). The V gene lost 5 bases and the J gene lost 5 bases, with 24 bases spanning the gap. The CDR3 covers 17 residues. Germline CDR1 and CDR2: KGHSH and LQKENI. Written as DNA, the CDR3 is TGTGCCAGCTCATCGTCAGACAGGCCACCTTGGGCTTATGGCTACACCTTC. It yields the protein CASSSSDRPPWAYGYTF.

This CDR3 is CASSLEYEETQYF. The CDR3 DNA sequence: TGTGCCAGCAGCTTAGAGTATGAGGAGACCCAGTACTTC. J is TRBJ2-5 and V is TRBV7-2; D not resolved. Germline CDR1 and CDR2: SGHTA and FQGNSA. The CDR3 totals 13 residues. Trimming took off 1 base at V and 5 bases at J, with 8 bases between the two ends.

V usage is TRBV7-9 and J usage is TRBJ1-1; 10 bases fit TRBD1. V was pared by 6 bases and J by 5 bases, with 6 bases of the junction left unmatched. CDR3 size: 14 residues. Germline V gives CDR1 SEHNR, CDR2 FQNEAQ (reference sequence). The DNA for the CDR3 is TGTGCCAGCAGTAGGGGGGACAGGGGAACTGAAGCTTTCTTT. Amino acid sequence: CASSRGDRGTEAFF.

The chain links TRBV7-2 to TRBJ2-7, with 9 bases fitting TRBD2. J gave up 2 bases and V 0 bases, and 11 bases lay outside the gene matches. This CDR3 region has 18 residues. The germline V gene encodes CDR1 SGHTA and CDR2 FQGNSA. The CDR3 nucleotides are TGTGCCAGCAGCTTAGCGCGGATAGCGGGAGAGGAGACCTACGAGCAGTACTTC. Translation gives CASSLARIAGEETYEQYF.

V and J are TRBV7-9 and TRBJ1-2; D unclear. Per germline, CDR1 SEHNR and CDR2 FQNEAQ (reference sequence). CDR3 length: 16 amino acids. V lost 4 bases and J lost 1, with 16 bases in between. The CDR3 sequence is CASSSARVRYNYGYTF. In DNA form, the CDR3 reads TGTGCCAGCAGCTCAGCCCGAGTGCGTTATAACTATGGCTACACCTTC.

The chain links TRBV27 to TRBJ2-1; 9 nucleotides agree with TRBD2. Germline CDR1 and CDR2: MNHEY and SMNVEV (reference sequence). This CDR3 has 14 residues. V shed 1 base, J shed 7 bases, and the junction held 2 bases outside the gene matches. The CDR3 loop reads CASSLWAGGNEQFF. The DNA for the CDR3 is TGTGCCAGCAGTTTATGGGCGGGAGGGAATGAGCAGTTCTTC.

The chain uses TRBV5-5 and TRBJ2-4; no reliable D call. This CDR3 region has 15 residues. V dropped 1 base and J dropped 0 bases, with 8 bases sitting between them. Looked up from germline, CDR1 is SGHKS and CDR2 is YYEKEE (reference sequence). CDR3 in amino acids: CASSLRQTAKNIQYF. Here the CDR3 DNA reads TGTGCCAGCAGCTTGAGGCAGACAGCCAAAAACATTCAGTACTTC.

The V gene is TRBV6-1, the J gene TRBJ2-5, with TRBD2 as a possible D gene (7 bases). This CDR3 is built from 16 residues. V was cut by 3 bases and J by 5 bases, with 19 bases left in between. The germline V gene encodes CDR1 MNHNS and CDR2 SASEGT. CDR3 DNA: TGTGCCAGCAGTGATGCTTGGGGGGGGCGCAGGGAGACCCAGTACTTC. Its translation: CASSDAWGGRRETQYF.

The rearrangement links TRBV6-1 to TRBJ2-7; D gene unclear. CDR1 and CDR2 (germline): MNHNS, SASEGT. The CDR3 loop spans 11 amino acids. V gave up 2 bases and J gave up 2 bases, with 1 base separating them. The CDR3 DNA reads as TGTGCCAGCAGTGAAACCTACGAGCAGTACTTC. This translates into CASSETYEQYF.

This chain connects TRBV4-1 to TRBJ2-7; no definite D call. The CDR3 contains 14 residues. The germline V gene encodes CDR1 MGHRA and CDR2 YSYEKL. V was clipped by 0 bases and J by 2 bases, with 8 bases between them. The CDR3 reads CASSQDIRTYEQYF. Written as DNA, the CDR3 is TGCGCCAGCAGCCAAGATATCAGGACCTACGAGCAGTACTTC.

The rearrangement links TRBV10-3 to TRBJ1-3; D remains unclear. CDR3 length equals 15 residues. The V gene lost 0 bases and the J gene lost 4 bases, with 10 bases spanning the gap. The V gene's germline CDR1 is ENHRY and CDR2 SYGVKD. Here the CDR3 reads CAISESTDGGNTIYF. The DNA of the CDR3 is TGTGCCATCAGTGAGTCGACGGACGGGGGAAACACCATATATTTT.

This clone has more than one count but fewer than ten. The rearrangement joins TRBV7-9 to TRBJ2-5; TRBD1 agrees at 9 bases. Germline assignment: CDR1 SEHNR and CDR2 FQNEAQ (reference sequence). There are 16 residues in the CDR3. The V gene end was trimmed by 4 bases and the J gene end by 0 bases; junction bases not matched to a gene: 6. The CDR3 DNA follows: TGTGCCAGCAGCTACCCTCGACAGGGGGACCAAGAGACCCAGTACTTC. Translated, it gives CASSYPRQGDQETQYF.

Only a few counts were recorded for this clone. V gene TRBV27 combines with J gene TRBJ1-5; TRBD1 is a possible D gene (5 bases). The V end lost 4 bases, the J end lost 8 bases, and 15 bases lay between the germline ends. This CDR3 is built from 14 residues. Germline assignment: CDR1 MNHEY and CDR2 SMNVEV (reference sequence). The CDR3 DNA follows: TGTGCCAGCAGTTGGGGCAGCCCGCCCGAGCCCCAGCATTTT. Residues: CASSWGSPPEPQHF.

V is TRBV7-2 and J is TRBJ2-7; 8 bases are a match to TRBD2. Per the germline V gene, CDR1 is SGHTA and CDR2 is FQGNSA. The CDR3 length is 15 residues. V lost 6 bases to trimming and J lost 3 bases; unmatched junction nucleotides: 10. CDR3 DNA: TGTGCCAGCAGGGGGATCCCGGGACTAGACTACGAGCAGTACTTC. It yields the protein CASRGIPGLDYEQYF.

The CDR3 DNA follows: TGTGCTAGTGGTTTGGTACCAAGCGGATACAATGAGCAGTTCTTC. This encodes CASGLVPSGYNEQFF. The chain is built from TRBV12-5 and TRBJ2-1, with D perhaps TRBD2 (5 bases). Deletions cut 0 bases from V and 4 bases from J, with 10 bases between. The CDR3 totals 15 residues. Germline CDR1 is LGHNT and CDR2 is FRNRAP.

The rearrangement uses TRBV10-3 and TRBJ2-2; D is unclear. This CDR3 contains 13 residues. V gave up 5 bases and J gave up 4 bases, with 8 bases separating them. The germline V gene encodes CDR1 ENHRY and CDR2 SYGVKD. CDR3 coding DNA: TGTGCCATCAGTCCAGAGGTCACCGGGGAGCTGTTTTTT. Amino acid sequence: CAISPEVTGELFF.

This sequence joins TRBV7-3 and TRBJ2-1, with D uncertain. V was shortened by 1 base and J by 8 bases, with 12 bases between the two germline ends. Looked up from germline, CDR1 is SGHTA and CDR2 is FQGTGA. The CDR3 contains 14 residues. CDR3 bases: TGTGCCAGCAGCTTAAGCCAAATTTGGGATGAGCAGTTCTTC. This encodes CASSLSQIWDEQFF.

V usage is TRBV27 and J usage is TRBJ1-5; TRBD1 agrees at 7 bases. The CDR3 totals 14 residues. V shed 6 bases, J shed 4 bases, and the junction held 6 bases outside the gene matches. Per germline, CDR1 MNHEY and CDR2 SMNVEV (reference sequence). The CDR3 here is CASSLGGRNQPQHF. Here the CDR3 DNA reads TGTGCCAGCAGCCTAGGGGGCAGGAATCAGCCCCAGCATTTT.

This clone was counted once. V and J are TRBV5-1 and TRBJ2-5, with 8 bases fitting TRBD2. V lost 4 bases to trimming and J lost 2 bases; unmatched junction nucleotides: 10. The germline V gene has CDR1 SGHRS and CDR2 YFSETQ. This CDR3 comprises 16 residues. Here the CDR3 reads CASSPGRREDQETQYF. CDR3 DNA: TGCGCCAGCAGCCCTGGGAGGCGGGAGGATCAAGAGACCCAGTACTTC.

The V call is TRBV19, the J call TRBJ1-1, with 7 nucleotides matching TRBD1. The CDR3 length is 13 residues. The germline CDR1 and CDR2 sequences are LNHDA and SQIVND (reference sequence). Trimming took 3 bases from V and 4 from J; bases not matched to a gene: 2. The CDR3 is CASSMTGFTEAFF. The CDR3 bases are TGTGCCAGTAGTATGACAGGGTTCACTGAAGCTTTCTTT. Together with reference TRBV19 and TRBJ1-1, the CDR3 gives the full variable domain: DGGITQSPKYLFRKEGQNVTLSCEQNLNHDAMYWYRQDPGQGLRLIYYSQIVNDFQKGDIAEGYSVSREKKESFPLTVTSAQKNPTAFYLCASSMTGFTEAFFGQGTRLTVV.

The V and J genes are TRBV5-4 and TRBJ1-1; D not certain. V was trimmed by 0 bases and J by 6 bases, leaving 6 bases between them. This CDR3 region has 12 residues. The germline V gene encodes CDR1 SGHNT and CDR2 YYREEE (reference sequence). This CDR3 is CASSLETAEAFF. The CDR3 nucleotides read TGTGCCAGCAGCTTGGAGACGGCTGAAGCTTTCTTT.

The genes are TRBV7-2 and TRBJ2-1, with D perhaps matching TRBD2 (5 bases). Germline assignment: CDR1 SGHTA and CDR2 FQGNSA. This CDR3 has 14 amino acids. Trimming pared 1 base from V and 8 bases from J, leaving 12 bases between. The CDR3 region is CASSLVLAIDEQFF. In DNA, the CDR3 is TGTGCCAGCAGCTTAGTGTTAGCGATTGATGAGCAGTTCTTC.

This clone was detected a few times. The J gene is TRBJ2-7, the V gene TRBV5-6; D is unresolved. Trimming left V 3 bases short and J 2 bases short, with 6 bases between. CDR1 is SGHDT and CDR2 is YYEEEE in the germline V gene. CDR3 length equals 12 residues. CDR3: CASSSGPYEQYF. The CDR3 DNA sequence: TGTGCCAGCAGCTCCGGGCCCTACGAGCAGTACTTC. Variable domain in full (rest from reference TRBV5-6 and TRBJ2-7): DAGVTQSPTHLIKTRGQQVTLRCSPKSGHDTVSWYQQALGQGPQFIFQYYEEEERQRGNFPDRFSGHQFPNYSSELNVNALLLGDSALYLCASSSGPYEQYFGPGTRLTVT.

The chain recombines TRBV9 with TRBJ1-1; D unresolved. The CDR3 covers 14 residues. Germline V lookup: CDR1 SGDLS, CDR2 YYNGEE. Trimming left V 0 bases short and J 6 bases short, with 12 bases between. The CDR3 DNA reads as TGTGCCAGCAGCGTAGCGGGAGGCGTCCCTGAAGCTTTCTTT. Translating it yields CASSVAGGVPEAFF. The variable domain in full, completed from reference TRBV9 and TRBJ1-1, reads DSGVTQTPKHLITATGQRVTLRCSPRSGDLSVYWYQQSLDQGLQFLIQYYNGEERAKGNILERFSAQQFPDLHSELNLSSLELGDSALYFCASSVAGGVPEAFFGQGTRLTVV.

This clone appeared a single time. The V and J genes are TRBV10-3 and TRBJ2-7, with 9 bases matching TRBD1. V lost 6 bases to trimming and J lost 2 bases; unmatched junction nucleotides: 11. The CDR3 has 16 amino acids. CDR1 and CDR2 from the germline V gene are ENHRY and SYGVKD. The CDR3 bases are TGTGCCATCAGGGGCTGGGGGACAGGGTCGACCTACGAGCAGTACTTC. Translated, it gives CAIRGWGTGSTYEQYF.